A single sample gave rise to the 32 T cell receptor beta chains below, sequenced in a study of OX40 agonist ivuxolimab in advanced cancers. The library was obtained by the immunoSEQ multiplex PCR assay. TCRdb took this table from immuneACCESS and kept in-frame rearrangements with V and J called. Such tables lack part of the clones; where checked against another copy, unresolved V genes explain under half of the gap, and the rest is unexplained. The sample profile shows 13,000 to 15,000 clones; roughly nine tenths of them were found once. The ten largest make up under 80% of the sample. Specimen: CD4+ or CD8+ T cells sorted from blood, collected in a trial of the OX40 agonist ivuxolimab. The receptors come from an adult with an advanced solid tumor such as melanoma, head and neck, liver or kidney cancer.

The CDR3 region is CASSPWTGAYEQYF. The CDR3 DNA sequence: TGTGCCAGCAGCCCATGGACAGGGGCCTACGAGCAGTACTTC. The rearrangement links TRBV12-2 to TRBJ2-7; the table's D gene call, TRBD1, was not cross checked with the DNA. TRBV12-2 is labeled a pseudogene. The CDR3 is 14 residues long.

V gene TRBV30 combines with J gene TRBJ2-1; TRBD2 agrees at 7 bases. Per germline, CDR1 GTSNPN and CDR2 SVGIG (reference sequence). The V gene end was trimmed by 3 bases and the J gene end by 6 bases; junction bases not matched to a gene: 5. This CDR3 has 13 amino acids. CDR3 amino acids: CAWRVGGPNEQFF. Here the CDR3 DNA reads TGTGCCTGGAGAGTGGGAGGGCCCAATGAGCAGTTCTTC.

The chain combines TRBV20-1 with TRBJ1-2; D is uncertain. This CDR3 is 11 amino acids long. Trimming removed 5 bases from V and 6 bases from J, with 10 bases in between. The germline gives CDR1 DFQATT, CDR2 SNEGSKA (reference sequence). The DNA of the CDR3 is TGCAGTGCTGACTTACCGAATGGCTACACCTTC. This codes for CSADLPNGYTF.

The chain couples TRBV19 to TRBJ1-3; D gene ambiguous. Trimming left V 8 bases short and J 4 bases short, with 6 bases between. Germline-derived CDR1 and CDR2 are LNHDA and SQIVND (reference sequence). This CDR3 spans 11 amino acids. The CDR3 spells CASLAGNTIYF. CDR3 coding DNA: TGTGCCAGTTTGGCCGGAAACACCATATATTTT.

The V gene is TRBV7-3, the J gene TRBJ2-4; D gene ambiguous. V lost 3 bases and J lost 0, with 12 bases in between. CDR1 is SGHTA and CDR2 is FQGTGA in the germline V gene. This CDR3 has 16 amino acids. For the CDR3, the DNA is TGTGCCAGCAGCTTGATTGGACCACTAGCCAAAAACATTCAGTACTTC. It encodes CASSLIGPLAKNIQYF.

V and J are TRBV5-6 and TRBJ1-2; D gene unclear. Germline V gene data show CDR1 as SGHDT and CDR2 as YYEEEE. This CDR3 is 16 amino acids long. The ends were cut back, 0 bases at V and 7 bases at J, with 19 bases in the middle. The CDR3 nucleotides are TGTGCCAGCAGCTTGGCTGCAAGAAATACTATTGCTGGCTACACCTTC. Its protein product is CASSLAARNTIAGYTF.

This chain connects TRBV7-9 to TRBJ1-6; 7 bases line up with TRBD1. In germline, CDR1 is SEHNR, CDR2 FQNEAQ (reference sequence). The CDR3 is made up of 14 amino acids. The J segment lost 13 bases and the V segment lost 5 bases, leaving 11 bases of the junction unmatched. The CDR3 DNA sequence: TGTGCCAGCAGCAGTGGGGACAGTCCCGCCCCCCTCCACTTT. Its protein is CASSSGDSPAPLHF.

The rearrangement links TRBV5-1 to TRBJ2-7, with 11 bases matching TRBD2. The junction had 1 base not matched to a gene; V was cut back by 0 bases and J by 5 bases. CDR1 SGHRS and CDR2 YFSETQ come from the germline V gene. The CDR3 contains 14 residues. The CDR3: CASSLALAGDEQYF. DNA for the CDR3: TGCGCCAGCAGCTTGGCACTAGCGGGAGACGAGCAGTACTTC.

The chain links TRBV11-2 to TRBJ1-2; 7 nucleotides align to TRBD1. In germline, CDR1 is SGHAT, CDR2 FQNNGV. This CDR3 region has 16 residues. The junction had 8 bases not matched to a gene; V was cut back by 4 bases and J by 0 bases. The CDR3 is CASSYTGTVPNYGYTF. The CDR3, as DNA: TGTGCCAGCAGCTACACAGGGACAGTGCCTAACTATGGCTACACCTTC.

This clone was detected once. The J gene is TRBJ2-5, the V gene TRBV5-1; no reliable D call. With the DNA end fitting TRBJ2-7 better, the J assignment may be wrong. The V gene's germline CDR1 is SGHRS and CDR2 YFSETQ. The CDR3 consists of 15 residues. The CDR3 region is CASSLVSGNSYEQYF. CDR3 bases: TGCGCCAGCAGCTTGGTCTCAGGAAATTCCTACGAGCAGTACTTC.

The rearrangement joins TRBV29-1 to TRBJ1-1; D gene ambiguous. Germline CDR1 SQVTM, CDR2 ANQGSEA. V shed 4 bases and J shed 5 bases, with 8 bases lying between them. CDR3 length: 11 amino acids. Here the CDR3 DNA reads TGCAGCGTTGGTAGGTTAACTGAAGCTTTCTTT. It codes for CSVGRLTEAFF.

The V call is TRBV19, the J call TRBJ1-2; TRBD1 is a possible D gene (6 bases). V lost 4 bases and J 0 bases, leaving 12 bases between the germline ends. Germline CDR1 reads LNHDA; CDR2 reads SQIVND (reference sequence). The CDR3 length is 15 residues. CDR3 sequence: CASSTQQGANYGYTF. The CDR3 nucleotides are TGTGCCAGTAGTACTCAACAGGGAGCTAACTATGGCTACACCTTC.

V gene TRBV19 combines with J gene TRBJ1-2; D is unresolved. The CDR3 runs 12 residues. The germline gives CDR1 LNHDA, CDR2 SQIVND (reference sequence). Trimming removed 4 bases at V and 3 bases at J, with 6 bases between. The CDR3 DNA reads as TGTGCCAGTAGTAGAGCTTACTATGGCTACACCTTC. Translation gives CASSRAYYGYTF. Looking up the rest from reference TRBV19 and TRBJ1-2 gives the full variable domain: DGGITQSPKYLFRKEGQNVTLSCEQNLNHDAMYWYRQDPGQGLRLIYYSQIVNDFQKGDIAEGYSVSREKKESFPLTVTSAQKNPTAFYLCASSRAYYGYTFGSGTRLTVV.

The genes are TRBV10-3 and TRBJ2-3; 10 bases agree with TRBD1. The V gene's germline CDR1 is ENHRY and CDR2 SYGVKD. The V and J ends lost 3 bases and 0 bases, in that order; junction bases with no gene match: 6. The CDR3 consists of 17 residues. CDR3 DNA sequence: TGTGCCATCAGTGAAAGGGACAGGGGTATGAGCACAGATACGCAGTATTTT. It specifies CAISERDRGMSTDTQYF.

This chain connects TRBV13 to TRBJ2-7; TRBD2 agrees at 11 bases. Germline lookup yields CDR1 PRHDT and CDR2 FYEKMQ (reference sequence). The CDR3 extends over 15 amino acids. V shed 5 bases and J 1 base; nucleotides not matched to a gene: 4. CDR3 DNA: TGTGCCAGCAGCCCGGGACTAGCGGCTTCCTACGAGCAGTACTTC. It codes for CASSPGLAASYEQYF.

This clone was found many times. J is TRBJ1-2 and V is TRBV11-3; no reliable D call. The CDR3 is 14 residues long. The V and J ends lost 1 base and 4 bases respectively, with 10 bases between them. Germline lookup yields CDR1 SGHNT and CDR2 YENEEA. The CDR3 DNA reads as TGTGCCAGCAGCTTAGGCTCAACATCCTATGGCTACACCTTC. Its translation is CASSLGSTSYGYTF.

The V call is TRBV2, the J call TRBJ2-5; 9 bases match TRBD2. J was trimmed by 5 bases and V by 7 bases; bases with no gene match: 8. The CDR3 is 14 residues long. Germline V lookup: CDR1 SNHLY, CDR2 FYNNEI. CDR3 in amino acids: CASIRGLARETQYF. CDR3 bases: TGTGCCAGCATCAGGGGACTAGCTCGGGAGACCCAGTACTTC. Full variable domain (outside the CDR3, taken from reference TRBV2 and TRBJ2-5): EPEVTQTPSHQVTQMGQEVILRCVPISNHLYFYWYRQILGQKVEFLVSFYNNEISEKSEIFDDQFSVERPDGSNFTLKIRSTKLEDSAMYFCASIRGLARETQYFGPGTRLLVL.

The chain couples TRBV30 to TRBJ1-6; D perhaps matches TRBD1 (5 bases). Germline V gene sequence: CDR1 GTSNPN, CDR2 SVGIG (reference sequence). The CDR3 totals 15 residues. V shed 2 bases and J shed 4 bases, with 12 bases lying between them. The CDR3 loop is CAWSPGAEYNSPLHF. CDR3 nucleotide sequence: TGTGCCTGGAGTCCTGGGGCCGAATATAATTCACCCCTCCACTTT.

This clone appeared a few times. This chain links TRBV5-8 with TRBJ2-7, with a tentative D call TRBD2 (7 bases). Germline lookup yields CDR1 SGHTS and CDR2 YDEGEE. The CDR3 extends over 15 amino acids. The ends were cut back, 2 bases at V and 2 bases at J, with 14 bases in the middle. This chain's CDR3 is CASSLRGARAYEQYF. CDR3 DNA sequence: TGTGCCAGCAGCTTACGGGGGGCCAGGGCCTACGAGCAGTACTTC.

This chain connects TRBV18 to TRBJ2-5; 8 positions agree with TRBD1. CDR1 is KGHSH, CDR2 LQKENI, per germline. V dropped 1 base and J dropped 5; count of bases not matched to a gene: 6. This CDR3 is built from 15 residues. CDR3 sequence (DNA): TGTGCCAGCTCACCACGCGACAGGGGTTCGGAGACCCAGTACTTC. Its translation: CASSPRDRGSETQYF.

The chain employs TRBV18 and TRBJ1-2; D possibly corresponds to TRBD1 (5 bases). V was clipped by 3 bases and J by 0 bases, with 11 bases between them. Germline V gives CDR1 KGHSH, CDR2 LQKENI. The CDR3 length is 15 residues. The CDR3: CASSPPAGTNYGYTF. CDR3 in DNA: TGTGCCAGCTCACCTCCGGCAGGGACTAACTATGGCTACACCTTC.

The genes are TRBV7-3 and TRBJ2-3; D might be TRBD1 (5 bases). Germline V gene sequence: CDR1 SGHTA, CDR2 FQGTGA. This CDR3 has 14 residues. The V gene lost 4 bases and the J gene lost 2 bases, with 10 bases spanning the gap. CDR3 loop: CASSSGHHTDTQYF. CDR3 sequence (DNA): TGTGCCAGCAGCTCCGGACACCACACAGATACGCAGTATTTT.

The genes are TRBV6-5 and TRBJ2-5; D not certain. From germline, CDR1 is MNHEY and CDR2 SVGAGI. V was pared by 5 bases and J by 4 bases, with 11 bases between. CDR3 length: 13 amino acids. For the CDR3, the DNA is TGTGCCAGCAGTAGGCCCCTGGGAGAGACCCAGTACTTC. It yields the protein CASSRPLGETQYF.

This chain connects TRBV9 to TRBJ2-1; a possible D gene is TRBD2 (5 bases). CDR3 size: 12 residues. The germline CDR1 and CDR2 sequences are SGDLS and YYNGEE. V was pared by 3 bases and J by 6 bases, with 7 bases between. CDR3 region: CASSAGTNEQFF. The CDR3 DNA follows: TGTGCCAGCAGCGCGGGAACCAATGAGCAGTTCTTC.

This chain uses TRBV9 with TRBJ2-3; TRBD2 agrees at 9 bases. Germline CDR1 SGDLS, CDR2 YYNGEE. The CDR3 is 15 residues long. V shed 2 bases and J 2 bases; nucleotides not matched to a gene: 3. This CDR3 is CASSVGGGATDTQYF. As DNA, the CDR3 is TGTGCCAGCAGCGTGGGCGGGGGGGCCACAGATACGCAGTATTTT.

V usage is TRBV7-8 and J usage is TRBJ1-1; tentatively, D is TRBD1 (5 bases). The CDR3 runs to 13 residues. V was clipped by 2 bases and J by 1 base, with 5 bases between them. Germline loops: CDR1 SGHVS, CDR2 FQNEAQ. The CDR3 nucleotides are TGTGCCAGCAGCTTAACAGGGAACACTGAAGCTTTCTTT. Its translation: CASSLTGNTEAFF. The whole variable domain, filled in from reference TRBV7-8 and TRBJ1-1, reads GAGVSQSPRYKVAKRGQDVALRCDPISGHVSLFWYQQALGQGPEFLTYFQNEAQLDKSGLPSDRFFAERPEGSVSTLKIQRTQQEDSAVYLCASSLTGNTEAFFGQGTRLTVV.

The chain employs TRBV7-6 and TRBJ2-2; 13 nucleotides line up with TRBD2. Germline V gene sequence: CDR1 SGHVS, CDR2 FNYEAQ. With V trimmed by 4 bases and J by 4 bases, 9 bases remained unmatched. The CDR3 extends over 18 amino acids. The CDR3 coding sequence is TGTGCCAGCAGCTACGGACTAGCGGGGGTTGTGGTCACCGGGGAGCTGTTTTTT. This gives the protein CASSYGLAGVVVTGELFF.

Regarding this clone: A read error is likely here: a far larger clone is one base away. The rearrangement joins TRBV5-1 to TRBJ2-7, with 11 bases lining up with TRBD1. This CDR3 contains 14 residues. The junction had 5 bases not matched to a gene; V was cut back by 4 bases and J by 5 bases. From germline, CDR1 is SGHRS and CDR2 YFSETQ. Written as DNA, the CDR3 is TGCGCCAGCAGCCCGGACAGGGGGCTTGACGAGCAGTACTTC. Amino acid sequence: CASSPDRGLDEQYF. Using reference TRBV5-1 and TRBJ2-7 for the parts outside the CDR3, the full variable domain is KAGVTQTPRYLIKTRGQQVTLSCSPISGHRSVSWYQQTPGQGLQFLFEYFSETQRNKGNFPGRFSGRQFSNSRSEMNVSTLELGDSALYLCASSPDRGLDEQYFGPGTRLTVT.

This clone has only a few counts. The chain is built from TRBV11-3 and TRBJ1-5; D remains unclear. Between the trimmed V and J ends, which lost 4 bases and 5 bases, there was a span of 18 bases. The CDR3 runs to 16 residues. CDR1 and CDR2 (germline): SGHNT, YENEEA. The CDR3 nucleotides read TGTGCCAGCAGCTCCGCCTACATGGCAGACTATCAGCCCCAGCATTTT. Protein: CASSSAYMADYQPQHF.

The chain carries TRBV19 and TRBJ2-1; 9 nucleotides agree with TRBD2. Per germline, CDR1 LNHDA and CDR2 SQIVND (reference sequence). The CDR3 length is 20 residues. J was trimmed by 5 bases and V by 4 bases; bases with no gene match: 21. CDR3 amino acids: CASSNRGRGGRAGIDNEQFF. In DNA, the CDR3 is TGTGCCAGTAGTAACCGAGGCCGGGGCGGGAGGGCCGGAATCGACAATGAGCAGTTCTTC.

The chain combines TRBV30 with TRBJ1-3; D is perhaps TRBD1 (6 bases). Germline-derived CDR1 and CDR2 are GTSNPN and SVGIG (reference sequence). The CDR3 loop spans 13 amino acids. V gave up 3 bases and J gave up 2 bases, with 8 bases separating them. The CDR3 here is CAWRSGAGNTIYF. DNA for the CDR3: TGTGCCTGGAGGTCAGGGGCTGGAAACACCATATATTTT. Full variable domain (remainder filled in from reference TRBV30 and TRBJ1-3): SQTIHQWPATLVQPVGSPLSLECTVEGTSNPNLYWYRQAAGRGLQLLFYSVGIGQISSEVPQNLSASRPQDRQFILSSKKLLLSDSGFYLCAWRSGAGNTIYFGEGSWLTVV.

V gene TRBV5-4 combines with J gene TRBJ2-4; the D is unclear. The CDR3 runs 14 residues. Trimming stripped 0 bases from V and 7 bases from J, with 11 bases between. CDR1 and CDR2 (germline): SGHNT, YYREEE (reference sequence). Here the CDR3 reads CASSLAETPNIQYF. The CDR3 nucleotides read TGTGCCAGCAGCTTGGCGGAAACCCCTAACATTCAGTACTTC.